A selection of T cell receptor beta chains follows, all from one sample in a study of untreated major depressive disorder. Libraries were prepared by immunoSEQ multiplex PCR; TCRdb keeps only in-frame clonotypes and omits some of them. Seen here are tens of thousands of clones, over 85% observed once, and the top ten hold approximately 0.32%. Input material: CD4+ T cells from PBMCs. Source of these receptors: a young man in good health. CDR3s include the opening cysteine and the closing phenylalanine or tryptophan.

V gene,CDR3 protein
TRBV6-5,CASSYYRNTGELFF
TRBV19,CASSTPGQLKFYGYTF
TRBV4-2,CASSQDLREERNEQFF
TRBV7-9,CASSPDRSYNEQFF
TRBV7-2,CASSFPGQGSYNEQFF
TRBV6-5,CASSSATQHQPQHF
TRBV7-2,CASSRLAVRGETQYF
TRBV9,CASSVETGELFF
TRBV5-1,CASSFRTSLGYGYTF
TRBV15,CATSRTAGGMGMNTEAFF
TRBV10-3,CAIKGGVLYEQYF
TRBV7-8,CASSVGGGSGPQHF
TRBV29-1,CSVDGYTF
TRBV2,CASSERGAGGYGYTF
TRBV7-8,CASSQTPGQTTEQYF
TRBV6-1,CASSEKVRAEYF
TRBV28,CASSLGGSNQPQHF
TRBV6-5,CASSYSRNTGELFF
TRBV27,CASSEKYRARGLMNTEAFF
TRBV5-1,CASSSGLAGVLSYNEQFF
TRBV27,CASSPVFTGGTDTQYF
TRBV6-4,CASSYSGSTDTQYF
TRBV6-1,CASSGVVRNEQFF
TRBV2,CARSRGVLNEQFF
TRBV4-2,CASSQGTGVQGGYTF
TRBV7-2,CASSPRSLMNTEAFF
TRBV30,CAWRGTGGNQPQHF
TRBV7-2,CASSQNRGPYEQYF
TRBV4-2,CASSQVGEPCTF
TRBV5-1,CASSPGLAGGLTDTQYF
TRBV5-4,CASKAGTDLANYGYTF
TRBV18,CASSPIGGQGALEQYF
TRBV7-2,CASSPDYYQPQHF
TRBV30,CAWSGIAVGGDTQYF
TRBV7-3,CASSLGADNTEAFF
TRBV5-8,CASSRRFTSGIGEQYF
TRBV6-5,CASRTGGLREKLFF
TRBV30,CAWSGIYRDSGTTNYGYTF
TRBV5-8,CASSSKSQEGPYGYTF
TRBV5-4,CASSLAGALSNYGYTF
TRBV6-1,CASSPTGEQFF
TRBV6-6,CASVKNTGELFF
TRBV25-1,CASRDPGAGETQYF
TRBV5-1,CASSLASVAESTQYF
TRBV2,CASSVHPGAKTEAFF
TRBV19,CASMFKNIQYF
TRBV6-4,CASSDFSTDTQYF